The entry below gives a single T cell receptor beta chain sequence along with its context. Patients with a history of autoimmune disease or on systemic immunosuppression were excluded. This entry is derived from a study of OX40 agonist ivuxolimab in advanced cancers. Study information: With a range of roughly 23 to 85, age averaged about 58 years, and 70% to 85% were male.

Data came from immunoSEQ multiplex PCR; TCRdb stores just in-frame clones and leaves some out. The sample yields 20,000 to 30,000 clones, roughly 86% seen once. The sequencing here drew on CD4+ or CD8+ T cells sorted from blood, taken in a trial of the OX40 agonist ivuxolimab. This clonotype originated in an adult with an advanced solid tumor such as melanoma, head and neck, liver or kidney cancer.

The CDR3 loop reads CSARADTGELFF. The DNA of the CDR3 is TGCAGCGCAAGGGCGGACACCGGGGAGCTGTTTTTT. This rearrangement joins TRBV29-1 to TRBJ2-2; D not certain. Germline V gene data show CDR1 as SQVTM and CDR2 as ANQGSEA. CDR3 length: 12 residues. V was pared by 7 bases and J by 3 bases, with 9 bases between.